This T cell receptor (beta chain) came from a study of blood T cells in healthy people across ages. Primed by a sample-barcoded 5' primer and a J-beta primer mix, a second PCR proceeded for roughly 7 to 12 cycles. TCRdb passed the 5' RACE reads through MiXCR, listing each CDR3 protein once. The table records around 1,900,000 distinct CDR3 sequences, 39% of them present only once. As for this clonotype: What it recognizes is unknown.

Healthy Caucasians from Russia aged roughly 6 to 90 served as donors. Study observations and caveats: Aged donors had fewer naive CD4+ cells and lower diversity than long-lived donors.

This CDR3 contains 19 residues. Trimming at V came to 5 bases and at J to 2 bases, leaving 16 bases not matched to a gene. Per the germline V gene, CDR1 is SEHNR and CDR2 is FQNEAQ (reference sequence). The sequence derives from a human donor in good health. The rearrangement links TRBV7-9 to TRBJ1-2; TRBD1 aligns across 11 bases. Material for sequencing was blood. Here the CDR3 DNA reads TGTGCCAGCAGCCCTACTAGGTTCGGCCGGGACAGGGGGAACTATGGCTACACCTTC. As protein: CASSPTRFGRDRGNYGYTF.